The 20 T cell receptor beta chains below come from one sample, sequenced in a study of tumor and adjacent non-tumor tissue in lung cancer. The library came from three nested PCR rounds adapted from ARM-PCR protocols. MiXCR, run by TCRdb on the multiplex PCR reads, gives a single entry per CDR3 protein. The sample gives 71,000 or so distinct CDR3 sequences, approximately 79% of which show up once; less than 15% is in the top ten. This sample's RNA came from whole unsorted tissue. The source material was lung tumor tissue. The receptors were sampled from a woman aged 45 to 65 with non-small cell lung cancer.

The V gene is TRBV6-1, the J gene TRBJ2-1, with D possibly being TRBD2 (6 bases). Germline lookup yields CDR1 MNHNS and CDR2 SASEGT. The CDR3 extends over 17 amino acids. V was pared by 8 bases and J by 0 bases, with 20 bases between. The CDR3 DNA follows: TGTGCCAGCGGCGAACTCGGGGGACTGTACTCCTACAATGAGCAGTTCTTC. It encodes CASGELGGLYSYNEQFF.

On this clonotype itself: A read error may produce the germline difference seen at one junction end. V is TRBV4-2 and J is TRBJ2-2, with a possible D match to TRBD2 (5 bases). The CDR3 covers 13 residues. Germline values: CDR1 LGHNA, CDR2 YNFKEQ. CDR3 sequence (DNA): TGTGCCAGCAGCCAAGATGACACCGGGGAGTTGTTTTTT. This encodes CASSQDDTGELFF.

About this clonotype: A read error may account for a junction end that differs from germline. CDR3 DNA sequence: TGTGCCAGTAATACCGCCAGCAGAACGAACACCGGGGAACTGTTTTTT. Residues: CASNTASRTNTGELFF. V is TRBV12-3 or TRBV12-4 and J is TRBJ2-2; tentative D call: TRBD2 (5 bases). The CDR3 extends over 16 amino acids.

This clonotype was seen a single time. The CDR3 ends on some other residue instead of the conserved phenylalanine or tryptophan, so this is likely a read error. The V and J genes are TRBV20-1 and TRBJ2-3; 11 nucleotides match TRBD2. The CDR3 covers 18 residues. With 2 bases clipped from V and 3 bases from J, the junction kept 13 bases outside the gene matches. CDR1 is DFQATT and CDR2 is SNEGSKA in the germline V gene (reference sequence). The CDR3 nucleotides read TGCAGTGCTAGACATGCGATACGACTAGCGGGAAGAACAGATACGCAGTATGTT. It encodes CSARHAIRLAGRTDTQYV.

V is TRBV6-6 and J is TRBJ2-7, with TRBD2 as a possible D gene (5 bases). Germline CDR1 MNHNY, CDR2 SVGAGI (reference sequence). The V end lost 0 bases, the J end lost 9 bases, and 24 bases lay between the germline ends. This CDR3 is built from 17 residues. The CDR3 region is CASSYSPPSGSTYWQYF. The CDR3 DNA reads TGTGCCAGCAGTTACTCGCCCCCAAGCGGTAGTACCTACTGGCAGTACTTC.

The count of this clonotype is one. A read error may produce the germline difference seen at one junction end. The J gene is TRBJ1-6, the V gene TRBV20-1; D gene unclear. CDR3 length: 15 residues. From germline, CDR1 is DFQATT and CDR2 SNEGSKA (reference sequence). The CDR3, as DNA: TGCAGTGCTAGAGATCTGGTAACATTTAGTTCACCCATCCACTTT. This codes for CSARDLVTFSSPIHF.

This clonotype was counted a single time. The junction shows a germline mismatch at one end, possibly a read error. The rearrangement joins TRBV5-4 to TRBJ2-5; a possible D gene is TRBD2 (6 bases). CDR3 size: 14 residues. The germline gives CDR1 SGHNT, CDR2 YYREEE (reference sequence). CDR3 coding DNA: TGTGTCAGCAGCTTGGACTACTCACAAGAGACCCGGTACTTC. Its protein is CVSSLDYSQETRYF.

The chain joins TRBV4-2 to TRBJ2-3; no reliable D call. V lost 1 base and J lost 5, with 10 bases in between. Looked up from germline, CDR1 is LGHNA and CDR2 is YNFKEQ. The CDR3 extends over 14 amino acids. CDR3 sequence: CASSQARGIDTQYF. The CDR3 coding sequence is TGTGCCAGCAGCCAAGCGAGAGGCATAGATACGCAGTATTTT.

About this clonotype: One end of the junction does not line up with germline, which may come from a read error. V is TRBV12-3 or TRBV12-4 and J is TRBJ1-1; 7 bases fit TRBD1. The CDR3 runs 15 residues. CDR3 residues: CASIQRGQRNPEAFF. CDR3 nucleotide sequence: TGTGCCAGCATCCAACGGGGACAGCGTAACCCTGAAGCCTTCTTT.

As to this clonotype: The limits of the CDR3 on the DNA are not certain, so only TCRdb's listed CDR3 is given. This chain links TRBV29-1 with TRBJ2-1; the table's D call, TRBD1, has no DNA check behind it. The CDR3 numbers 11 amino acids, ends counted. Germline V lookup: CDR1 SQVTM, CDR2 ANQGSEA. This chain's CDR3 is CSVGVGIGQFF.

A word on this clonotype: At one end the junction does not follow the germline gene, possibly because of a read error. The V gene is TRBV6-6, the J gene TRBJ2-1; D is uncertain. Germline V gives CDR1 MNHNY, CDR2 SVGAGI (reference sequence). The CDR3 is made up of 11 amino acids. The CDR3 nucleotides read TGTGCCAGCAGTTGTGTCTATGAACAGTTCTTC. Protein: CASSCVYEQFF.

This clonotype was seen a single time. At one end, the junction sequence differs from germline, possibly due to a read error. The chain recombines TRBV20-1 with TRBJ2-4; maybe TRBD1 (6 bases). Per germline, CDR1 DFQATT and CDR2 SNEGSKA (reference sequence). This CDR3 comprises 13 residues. This CDR3 reads CSVIWGLKIIQYF. The CDR3 DNA reads as TGCAGTGTTATTTGGGGGCTCAAAATCATTCAGTACTTC.

A remark on this clonotype: The conserved phenylalanine or tryptophan normally closing the CDR3 is absent here, so this likely arose from a read error. V is TRBV28 and J is TRBJ2-2, with 10 positions matching TRBD1. The CDR3 length is 15 residues. J gave up 9 bases and V 6 bases, and 10 bases lay outside the gene matches. Per germline, CDR1 MDHEN and CDR2 SYDVKM. In DNA, the CDR3 is TGTGCCAGCAGCTGGACAGGGGGGTCGGCCTGGGAGCTGTTTTAT. Its protein is CASSWTGGSAWELFY.

On this clonotype itself: A much larger clone differs by one base, so this may be a read error. The chain combines TRBV28 with TRBJ1-5; no definite D call. Between the trimmed V and J ends, which lost 7 bases and 7 bases, there was a span of 17 bases. The CDR3 is made up of 14 amino acids. CDR1 and CDR2 from the germline V gene are MDHEN and SYDVKM. CDR3 DNA: TGTGCCAGCACTTTGCTCGCGGGCGGACAGCCCCAGCATTTT. Its protein is CASTLLAGGQPQHF.

As to this clonotype: A junction boundary mismatches the germline segment, possibly from a read error. This rearrangement joins TRBV10-2 to TRBJ1-1, with D possibly matching TRBD1 (6 bases). Germline loops: CDR1 WSHSY, CDR2 SAAADI. The CDR3 has 15 residues. DNA of the CDR3: TGCGCCAGCAAAACGACAGGCGTTATGAACTCTGAAGCTTTCTTT. Its protein is CASKTTGVMNSEAFF.

J is TRBJ2-3 and V is TRBV29-1; TRBD2 matches 8 bases. V shed 8 bases and J 5 bases; nucleotides not matched to a gene: 12. The germline gives CDR1 SQVTM, CDR2 ANQGSEA. This CDR3 comprises 14 residues. The CDR3 nucleotides are TGCAGCATTGCGGGGGGTCTGTCCTTAGATACGCAGTATTTT. It codes for CSIAGGLSLDTQYF.

The chain is built from TRBV20-1 and TRBJ2-3; no firm D call. Trimming left V 2 bases short and J 0 bases short, with 9 bases between. Per the germline V gene, CDR1 is DFQATT and CDR2 is SNEGSKA (reference sequence). The CDR3 runs to 14 residues. Written as DNA, the CDR3 is TGCAGTGCTAGAATTAATACTAGCACAGATACGCAGTATTTT. Its protein product is CSARINTSTDTQYF.

The chain has TRBV13 and TRBJ2-1; TRBD2 might be the D (5 bases). Germline values: CDR1 PRHDT, CDR2 FYEKMQ (reference sequence). The CDR3 spans 15 residues. This CDR3 reads CISSGRLVPHNEQFF. DNA of the CDR3: TGTATCAGCAGCGGCCGGCTAGTTCCCCACAATGAGCAGTTCTTC.

The V and J genes are TRBV20-1 and TRBJ1-2, with 7 bases lining up with TRBD1. This CDR3 spans 15 amino acids. The V gene's germline CDR1 is DFQATT and CDR2 SNEGSKA (reference sequence). The J segment lost 2 bases and the V segment lost 0 bases, leaving 6 bases of the junction unmatched. In nucleotides, the CDR3 is TGCAGTGCTAGAGATTCGAGACAGGGAAACTATGGCTACACCTTC. Translated: CSARDSRQGNYGYTF.

As for this clonotype: One end of the junction fails to match germline, which may point to a read error. The rearrangement joins TRBV6-2 or TRBV6-3 to TRBJ2-7; D call uncertain. The CDR3 sequence is 15 residues long. The germline V gene has CDR1 MNHEY and CDR2 SVGEGT. The CDR3 sequence: CASSFHTVLPYEQYF. CDR3 DNA sequence: TGTGCCAGCAGTTTCCACACAGTGTTACCGTACGAGCAGTATTTC.